This T cell receptor (beta chain) emerged from a study of siplizumab effects on memory and regulatory T cells. Whole-study findings and limits: With siplizumab, Treg-derived clones averaged roughly 62% of mappable alloreactive CD4+ clones, versus less than 35% in controls. Siplizumab significantly lowered the alloreactive sequences that could be traced to unstimulated CD4+ memory cells.

Per sample, 10^5 or so TCR templates underwent assay. Assay used: immunoSEQ multiplex PCR; TCRdb lists only in-frame clones, some missing. Counted here are about 120,000 clones, 94% occurring once; the ten biggest clones make up roughly 1.5%. Worth noting for this clone: As yet, its antigen is unknown.

The V end was cut by 2 bases, the J end by 2 bases, with 7 bases between. Germline V CDR1 and CDR2: KGHSH, LQKENI. The CDR3 has 13 residues. The chain uses TRBV18 and TRBJ2-7; D call uncertain. This clonotype was obtained from a human donor in good health. Material: non-Treg CD4+ T cells sorted from blood. In DNA form, the CDR3 reads TGTGCCAGCTCACCAGCAGGACCCTACGAGCAGTACTTC. This sequence encodes CASSPAGPYEQYF.